This entry concerns a single T cell receptor beta chain. Its antigen is not known. This sample stems from a study of blood T cells in healthy people across ages. With a J-beta primer mix and a sample-barcoded 5' primer, a second PCR ran about 6 to 11 cycles. Through a template-switch adaptor with 12 random nucleotides, each cDNA molecule received a tag. TCRdb re-derived calls from the 5' RACE reads in MiXCR, one entry per CDR3 protein. Of approximately 1.5 million distinct CDR3 sequences in the sample, almost 35% are singletons; the top ten hold about 11%. Notes on the study in general: In older individuals, TCR beta diversity per million T cells was lower, falling roughly linearly with age.

Germline-derived CDR1 and CDR2 are SGHDT and YYEEEE. The CDR3 length is 15 residues. The sequenced sample was blood. The origin of this receptor is a woman aged 25 to 45 in good health. This rearrangement joins TRBV5-6 to TRBJ2-4; D tentatively reads TRBD1 or TRBD2 (6 bases each). The end of the DNA aligns better with TRBJ2-5, so the J call may be wrong. This CDR3 is CASSLGSGAGETQYF. For the CDR3, the DNA is TGTGCCAGCAGCTTGGGATCGGGGGCCGGGGAGACCCAGTACTTC.